Listed below are T cell receptor beta chains from one sample, sequenced in a study of early T cells in non-severe SARS-CoV-2 infection. TCRdb re-analysed the 5' RACE reads in MiXCR, keeping a single row per CDR3 protein. The sample has about 30,000 distinct CDR3 sequences; approximately 5.4% are singletons. Sample: whole blood. The source is an adult who was a healthcare worker with PCR-confirmed SARS-CoV-2 infection or an uninfected control (not recorded which). CDR3s include the opening cysteine and the closing phenylalanine or tryptophan. Fields, in order: V gene, D gene, clone size, J gene, CDR3 protein, CDR3 DNA. The D gene is left open where the match is weak. Clone sizes are shown as once, few or many counts, or a class when the clone is expanded.

V: TRBV6-5
D: NA
size: few
J: TRBJ2-7
CDR3: CASSYSTVMPDYEQYF
DNA: TGTGCCAGCAGTTACTCGACGGTAATGCCAGACTACGAGCAGTACTTC

V: TRBV4-1
D: NA
size: many
J: TRBJ2-1
CDR3: CASSQGSGPRNEQFF
DNA: TGCGCCAGCAGCCAAGGGAGCGGACCCAGGAATGAGCAGTTCTTC

V: TRBV5-4
D: NA
size: many
J: TRBJ2-2
CDR3: CASSPNVANTGELFF
DNA: TGTGCCAGCAGCCCGAATGTTGCGAACACCGGGGAGCTGTTTTTT

V: TRBV18
D: NA
size: many
J: TRBJ2-5
CDR3: CASSPQPMRQETQYF
DNA: TGTGCCAGCTCACCACAACCGATGCGGCAAGAGACCCAGTACTTC

V: TRBV5-1
D: TRBD2
size: many
J: TRBJ2-1
CDR3: CASSLRTSGPSYNEQFF
DNA: TGCGCCAGCAGCCTCCGGACTAGCGGGCCTTCCTACAATGAGCAGTTCTTC

V: TRBV5-1
D: NA
size: few
J: TRBJ1-6
CDR3: CASSFWVEVPNSPLHF
DNA: TGCGCCAGCAGCTTTTGGGTTGAAGTCCCTAATTCACCCCTCCACTTT

V: TRBV6-5
D: NA
size: many
J: TRBJ2-3
CDR3: CASSRLVGTDTQYF
DNA: TGTGCCAGCAGCCGACTAGTGGGCACAGATACGCAGTATTTT

V: TRBV7-2
D: NA
size: few
J: TRBJ1-2
CDR3: CASSLGPGREGYTF
DNA: TGTGCCAGCAGCTTAGGCCCAGGGCGAGAGGGCTACACCTTC

V: TRBV6-6
D: NA
size: many
J: TRBJ2-2
CDR3: CASSYKTANTGELFF
DNA: TGTGCCAGCAGTTATAAGACAGCGAACACCGGGGAGCTGTTTTTT

V: TRBV7-2
D: TRBD1
size: many
J: TRBJ2-7
CDR3: CASSLRGTGTYEQYF
DNA: TGTGCCAGCAGCTTGCGCGGGACAGGGACCTACGAGCAGTACTTC